Following are 6 T cell receptor beta chains from one sample sequenced in a study of patients and donors after allogeneic stem cell transplantation. TCRdb fed the RT-PCR reads into MiXCR, producing one record per CDR3 protein. Of 150,000 to 200,000 distinct CDR3 sequences listed, about 24% are singletons. The sequencing input was blood, either unsorted or a sorted T cell fraction (not recorded which). These receptors all stem from a human donor who was either an allogeneic HSCT recipient or a stem cell or donor lymphocyte infusion donor (not recorded which). It is not recorded whose cells these are; they may come from a transplant donor.

This clonotype was seen only a few times. The gene calls are TRBV24-1 and TRBJ2-7, with a weak D call TRBD1 (5 bases). The CDR3 totals 18 residues. V was cut by 0 bases and J by 2 bases, with 19 bases left in between. Germline V gene data show CDR1 as KGHDR and CDR2 as SFDVKD. As DNA, the CDR3 is TGTGCCACCAGTGATTTGTGGGGCTGGCACCCTCTTACCTACGAGCAGTACTTC. Translation gives CATSDLWGWHPLTYEQYF.

This clonotype was counted ten times or more. This chain links TRBV7-2 with TRBJ1-3, with D unclear. The CDR3 totals 13 residues. Per the germline V gene, CDR1 is SGHTA and CDR2 is FQGNSA. V was trimmed by 3 bases and J by 0 bases, leaving 3 bases between them. The CDR3 DNA sequence: TGTGCCAGCAGCTTTGCCTCTGGAAACACCATATATTTT. Residues: CASSFASGNTIYF.

The rearrangement uses TRBV15 and TRBJ2-3, with TRBD1 identical over 8 bases. This CDR3 contains 13 residues. Losses at the gene ends were 3 bases for V and 4 bases for J; bases not matched to a gene: 0. Germline V gene data show CDR1 as LNHNV and CDR2 as YYDKDF (reference sequence). CDR3 in amino acids: CATSRDRADTQYF. CDR3 nucleotides: TGTGCCACCAGCAGGGACAGGGCAGATACGCAGTATTTT. Filled out from reference TRBV15 and TRBJ2-3, the complete variable domain reads DAMVIQNPRYQVTQFGKPVTLSCSQTLNHNVMYWYQQKSSQAPKLLFHYYDKDFNNEADTPDNFQSRRPNTSFCFLDIRSPGLGDTAMYLCATSRDRADTQYFGPGTRLTVL.

This clonotype was seen a handful of times. The CDR3 region has the DNA TGTGCCAGCACCTTAGACAGGTCCTTCCCAGGGGCTGAAGCTTTCTTT. This translates into CASTLDRSFPGAEAFF. The chain has TRBV12-3 or TRBV12-4 and TRBJ1-1, with a weak D call TRBD1 (6 bases). CDR3 length: 16 residues. V lost 7 bases to trimming and J lost 6 bases, with 24 bases between them.

This clonotype came up a few times. The chain links TRBV12-3 or TRBV12-4 to TRBJ2-7; TRBD1 aligns across 8 bases. V dropped 4 bases and J dropped 2; count of bases not matched to a gene: 4. CDR3 length: 14 residues. The CDR3 DNA reads as TGTGCCAGCAGTTCCGGGACAGGCCCCTACGAGCAGTACTTC. Encoded protein: CASSSGTGPYEQYF.

The chain carries TRBV5-1 and TRBJ2-5; 10 bases map to TRBD1. The CDR3 covers 15 residues. Germline lookup yields CDR1 SGHRS and CDR2 YFSETQ. Trimming cost V 3 bases and J 0 bases; bases outside gene matches: 2. Here the CDR3 reads CASSSTGGYQETQYF. In DNA form, the CDR3 reads TGCGCCAGCAGCTCGACAGGGGGCTACCAAGAGACCCAGTACTTC.